This paragraph covers one T cell receptor (beta chain) sequence. No antigen is known for it. No much larger clone is present one base from it, and per-base qualities are unavailable. TCRbeta CDR3 regions were amplified from genomic DNA using the immunoSEQ Assay, a bias-controlled multiplex PCR. Turning to the authors' computational methods: Within the assay, amplification of reference gene primers was used to estimate how many nucleated cells each sample contained. Sequence reads were collapsed and filtered to measure the absolute abundance of every unique TCRbeta CDR3 rearrangement. Productive Simpson clonality was computed per sample as the square root of Simpson's diversity index over productive rearrangements. What TCRdb holds here is the immuneACCESS table cut down to in-frame rearrangements. Part of the clones is not present; checked against another copy, under half of the missing clones reflect an unresolved V gene, and the others are unexplained. The DNA was the basis for D and trimming; V, J and clone size are from that table. This sample has 200,000 to 250,000 clones in its table, and 65% to 85% of those were observed once. The ten largest clonotypes hold about 7% of the sample.

Participants in the prospective study were aged about 18 to 90 years, lived in approximately 26 United States geographic areas, and enrolled through a virtual design. In the prospective study, participants were assigned to cohorts based on the clinical history participants reported in a screening survey and a study questionnaire. Recovered participants in ImmuneRACE Cohort 3 were defined by two consecutive negative NP/OP PCR tests, clearance by a healthcare professional, or resolution of symptoms. Each participant in the prospective study had whole blood, serum and a nasopharyngeal or oropharyngeal swab collected by mobile phlebotomists. Over a roughly two-month period, participants in the prospective study had the option of providing additional blood draws and questionnaires. Prospective study blood samples were shipped either frozen or at room temperature before DNA extraction. CDR1 and CDR2 are read off the germline V gene as SGHRS and YFSETQ. At the junction V is shortened by 4 bases and J by 2 bases; bases outside the gene matches: 2. The CDR3 starts with the cysteine, ends with the phenylalanine, and has 14 residues. Only the CDR3 portion is preserved as DNA: 42 bases, with reading frame beginning at the first base.

The data belong to a study of blood T cell repertoires in COVID-19 (dated by TCRdb to about 2020). Notes on the research overall: Samples from collaborators originated in the United States, Italy and Spain and spanned both the acute and convalescent phases of COVID-19. The repertoires were made available in a free public database intended to serve as a resource for research on the immune response to SARS-CoV-2. Sample metadata almost always included a de-identified subject ID, COVID-19 status, age in years and sex. Where available, HLA class I and class II types were taken from metadata supplied by the sample provider and were not determined by assay-based typing. The material from the prospective study consisted of cDNA or gDNA derived from T cells, B-cell-depleted T cells, or PBMCs. Samples were obtained from the ongoing ImmuneRACE study (first 160 participants) and from about 1,300 subjects provided by 6 global collaborators. The dataset comprised deeply sampled blood TCRbeta repertoires from subjects exposed to, actively infected with, or recovered from COVID-19. General study outcomes and caveats: How much clinical and demographic metadata was included differed by source and by participant, and the metadata was provided uncurated.

The material sequenced was PBMCs or T cells enriched from blood (not recorded which). The rearranged segments are TRBV5-1 and TRBJ2-7; 11 bases in the junction line up with TRBD2. This TCR derives from a woman in her 40s who had recovered from COVID-19. The CDR3 region reads CASSKTSGAYEQYF. The base sequence is TGCGCCAGCAGCAAGACTAGCGGGGCCTACGAGCAGTACTTC.